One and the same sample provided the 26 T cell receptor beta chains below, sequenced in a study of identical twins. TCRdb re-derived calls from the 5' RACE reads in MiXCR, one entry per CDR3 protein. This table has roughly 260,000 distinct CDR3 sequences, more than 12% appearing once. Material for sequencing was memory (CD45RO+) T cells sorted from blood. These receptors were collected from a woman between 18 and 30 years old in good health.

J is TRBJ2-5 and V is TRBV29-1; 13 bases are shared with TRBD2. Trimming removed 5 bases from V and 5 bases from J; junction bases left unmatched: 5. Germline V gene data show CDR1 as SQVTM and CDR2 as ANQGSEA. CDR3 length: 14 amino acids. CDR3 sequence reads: CSVTSGGAVETQYF. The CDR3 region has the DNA TGCAGCGTTACTAGCGGGGGGGCTGTCGAGACCCAGTACTTC.

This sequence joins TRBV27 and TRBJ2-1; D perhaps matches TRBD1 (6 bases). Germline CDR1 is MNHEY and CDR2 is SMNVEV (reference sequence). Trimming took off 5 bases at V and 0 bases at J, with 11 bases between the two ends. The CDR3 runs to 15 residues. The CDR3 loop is CASSIGQSSYNEQFF. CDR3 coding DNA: TGTGCCAGCAGTATCGGACAGAGCTCCTACAATGAGCAGTTCTTC.

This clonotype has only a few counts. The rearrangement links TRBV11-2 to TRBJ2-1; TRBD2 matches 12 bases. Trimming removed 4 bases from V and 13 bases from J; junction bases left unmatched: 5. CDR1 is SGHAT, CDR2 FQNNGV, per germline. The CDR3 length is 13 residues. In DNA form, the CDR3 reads TGTGCCAGCAGCTCCACTAGCGGGGGGTTCCAGTTCTTC. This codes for CASSSTSGGFQFF.

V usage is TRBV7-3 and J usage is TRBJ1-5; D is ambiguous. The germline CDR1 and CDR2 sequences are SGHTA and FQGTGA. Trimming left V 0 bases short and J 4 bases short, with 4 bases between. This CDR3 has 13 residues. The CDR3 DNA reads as TGTGCCAGCAGCTTAACAGTAAATCAGCCCCAGCATTTT. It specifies CASSLTVNQPQHF.

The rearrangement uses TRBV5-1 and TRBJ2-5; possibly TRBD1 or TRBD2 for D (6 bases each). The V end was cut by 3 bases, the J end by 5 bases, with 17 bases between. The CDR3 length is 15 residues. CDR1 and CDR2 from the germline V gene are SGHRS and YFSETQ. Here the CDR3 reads CASSYPGARGETQYF. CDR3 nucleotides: TGCGCCAGCAGCTATCCGGGGGCAAGGGGTGAGACCCAGTACTTC.

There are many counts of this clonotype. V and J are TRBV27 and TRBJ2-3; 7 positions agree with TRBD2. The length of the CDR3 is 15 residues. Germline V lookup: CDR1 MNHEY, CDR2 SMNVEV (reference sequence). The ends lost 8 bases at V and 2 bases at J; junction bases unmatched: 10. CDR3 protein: CASSKGGGNTDTQYF. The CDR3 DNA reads TGTGCCAGCTCTAAGGGCGGGGGAAACACAGATACGCAGTATTTT.

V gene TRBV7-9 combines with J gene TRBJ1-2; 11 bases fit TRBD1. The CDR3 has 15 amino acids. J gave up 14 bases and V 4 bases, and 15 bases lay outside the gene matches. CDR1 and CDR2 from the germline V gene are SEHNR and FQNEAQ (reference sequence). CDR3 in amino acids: CASSSLTRTGGTGTF. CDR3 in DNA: TGTGCCAGCAGCTCTTTAACCAGGACAGGGGGCACGGGGACCTTC.

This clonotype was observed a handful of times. The CDR3 loop reads CASSSGGGTNTEAFF. As DNA, the CDR3 is TGCGCCAGCAGCTCTGGTGGGGGTACGAACACTGAAGCTTTCTTT. V usage is TRBV5-1 and J usage is TRBJ1-1; D may be TRBD1 (5 bases). CDR1 SGHRS and CDR2 YFSETQ come from the germline V gene. The V end was cut by 3 bases, the J end by 1 base, with 13 bases between. The CDR3 has 15 residues.

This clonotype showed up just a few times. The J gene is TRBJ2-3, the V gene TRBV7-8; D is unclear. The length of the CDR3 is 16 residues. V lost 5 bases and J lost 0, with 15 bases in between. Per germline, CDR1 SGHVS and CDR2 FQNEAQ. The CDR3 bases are TGTGCCAGCAGCCTTAGGCCAGCGAGCAGCACAGATACGCAGTATTTT. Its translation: CASSLRPASSTDTQYF. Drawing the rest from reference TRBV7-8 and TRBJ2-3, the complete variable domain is GAGVSQSPRYKVAKRGQDVALRCDPISGHVSLFWYQQALGQGPEFLTYFQNEAQLDKSGLPSDRFFAERPEGSVSTLKIQRTQQEDSAVYLCASSLRPASSTDTQYFGPGTRLTVL.

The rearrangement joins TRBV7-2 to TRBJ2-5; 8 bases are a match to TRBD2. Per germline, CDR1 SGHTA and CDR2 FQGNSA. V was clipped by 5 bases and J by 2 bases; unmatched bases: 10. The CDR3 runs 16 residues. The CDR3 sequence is CASSPSAGGIQETQYF. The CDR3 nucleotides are TGTGCCAGCAGCCCCTCGGCGGGAGGAATACAAGAGACCCAGTACTTC.

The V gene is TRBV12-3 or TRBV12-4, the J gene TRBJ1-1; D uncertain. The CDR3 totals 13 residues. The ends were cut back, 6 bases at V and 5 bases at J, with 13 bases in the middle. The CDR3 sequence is CASREVGGTEAFF. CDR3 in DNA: TGTGCCAGCAGGGAAGTTGGCGGAACTGAAGCTTTCTTT.

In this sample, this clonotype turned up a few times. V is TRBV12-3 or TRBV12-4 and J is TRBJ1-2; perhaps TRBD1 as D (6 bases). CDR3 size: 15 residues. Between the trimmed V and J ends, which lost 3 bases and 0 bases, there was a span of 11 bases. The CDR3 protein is CASSFDRTSNYGYTF. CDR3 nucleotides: TGTGCCAGCAGTTTCGACAGGACTTCTAACTATGGCTACACCTTC.

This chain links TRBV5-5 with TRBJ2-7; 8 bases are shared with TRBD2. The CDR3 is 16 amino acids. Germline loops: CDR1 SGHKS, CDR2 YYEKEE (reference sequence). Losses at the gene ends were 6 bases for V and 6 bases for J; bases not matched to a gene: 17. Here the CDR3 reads CASTSVSGLATSEQYF. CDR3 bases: TGTGCCAGCACCTCCGTATCAGGACTAGCAACAAGCGAGCAGTACTTC. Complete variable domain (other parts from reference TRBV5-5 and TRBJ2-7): DAGVTQSPTHLIKTRGQQVTLRCSPISGHKSVSWYQQVLGQGPQFIFQYYEKEERGRGNFPDRFSARQFPNYSSELNVNALLLGDSALYLCASTSVSGLATSEQYFGPGTRLTVT.

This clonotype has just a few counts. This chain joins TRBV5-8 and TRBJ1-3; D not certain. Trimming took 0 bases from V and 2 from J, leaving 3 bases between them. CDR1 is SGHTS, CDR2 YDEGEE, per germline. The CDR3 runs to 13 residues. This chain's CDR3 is CASSLDPGNTIYF. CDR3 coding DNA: TGTGCCAGCAGCTTGGATCCTGGAAACACCATATATTTT.

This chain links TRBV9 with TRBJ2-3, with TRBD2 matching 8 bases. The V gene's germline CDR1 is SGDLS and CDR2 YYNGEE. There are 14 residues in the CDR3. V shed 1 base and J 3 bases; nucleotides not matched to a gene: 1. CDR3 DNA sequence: TGTGCCAGCAGCGTAAGCGGGGGAACAGATACGCAGTATTTT. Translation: CASSVSGGTDTQYF.

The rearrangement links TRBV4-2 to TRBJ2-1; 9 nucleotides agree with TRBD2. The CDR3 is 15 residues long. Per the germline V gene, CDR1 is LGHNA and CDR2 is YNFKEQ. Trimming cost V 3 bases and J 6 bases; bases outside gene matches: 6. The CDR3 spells CASSQYGTSINEQFF. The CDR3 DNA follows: TGTGCCAGCAGCCAGTACGGGACTAGCATCAATGAGCAGTTCTTC.

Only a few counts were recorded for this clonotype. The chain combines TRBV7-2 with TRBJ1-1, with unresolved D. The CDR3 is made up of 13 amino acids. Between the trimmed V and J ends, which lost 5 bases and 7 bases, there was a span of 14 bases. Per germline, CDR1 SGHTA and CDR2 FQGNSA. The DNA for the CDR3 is TGTGCCAGCAGCCCCCGTGCCGGTTTTGAAGCTTTCTTT. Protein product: CASSPRAGFEAFF. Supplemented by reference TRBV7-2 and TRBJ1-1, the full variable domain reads GAGVSQSPSNKVTEKGKDVELRCDPISGHTALYWYRQSLGQGLEFLIYFQGNSAPDKSGLPSDRFSAERTGGSVSTLTIQRTQQEDSAVYLCASSPRAGFEAFFGQGTRLTVV.

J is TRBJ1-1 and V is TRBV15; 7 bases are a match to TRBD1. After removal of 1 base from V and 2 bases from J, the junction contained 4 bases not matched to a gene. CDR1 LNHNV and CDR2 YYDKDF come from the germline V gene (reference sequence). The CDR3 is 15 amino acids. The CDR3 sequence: CATSRGGQDNTEAFF. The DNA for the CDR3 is TGTGCCACCAGCAGAGGTGGACAGGATAACACTGAAGCTTTCTTT.

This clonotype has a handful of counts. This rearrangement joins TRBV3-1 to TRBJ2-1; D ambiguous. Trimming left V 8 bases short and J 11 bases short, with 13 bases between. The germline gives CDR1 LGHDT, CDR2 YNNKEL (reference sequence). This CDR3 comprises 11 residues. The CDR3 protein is CASGVSPKQFF. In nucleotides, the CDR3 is TGTGCCAGCGGGGTCTCTCCGAAGCAGTTCTTC.

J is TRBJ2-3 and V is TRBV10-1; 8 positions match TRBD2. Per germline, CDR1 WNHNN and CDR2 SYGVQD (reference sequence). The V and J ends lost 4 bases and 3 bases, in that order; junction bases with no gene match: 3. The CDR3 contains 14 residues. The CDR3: CASSAAGATDTQYF. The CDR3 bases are TGCGCCAGCAGTGCAGCGGGAGCGACAGATACGCAGTATTTT.

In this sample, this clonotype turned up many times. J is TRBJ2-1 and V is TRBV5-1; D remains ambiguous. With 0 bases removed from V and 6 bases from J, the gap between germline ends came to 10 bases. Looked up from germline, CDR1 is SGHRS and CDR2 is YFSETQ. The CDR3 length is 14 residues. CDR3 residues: CASSLENSINEQFF. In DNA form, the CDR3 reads TGCGCCAGCAGCTTGGAGAATAGCATCAATGAGCAGTTCTTC.

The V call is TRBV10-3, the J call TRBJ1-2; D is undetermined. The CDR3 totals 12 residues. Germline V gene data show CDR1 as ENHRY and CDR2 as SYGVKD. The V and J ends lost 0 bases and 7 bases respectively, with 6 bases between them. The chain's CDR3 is CAISESGPGYTF. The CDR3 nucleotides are TGTGCCATCAGTGAGTCGGGCCCTGGCTACACCTTC.

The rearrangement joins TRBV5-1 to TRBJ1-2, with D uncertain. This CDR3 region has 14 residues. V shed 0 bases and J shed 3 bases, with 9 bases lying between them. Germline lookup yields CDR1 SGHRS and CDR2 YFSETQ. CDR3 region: CASSLEWQYYGYTF. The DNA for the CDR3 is TGCGCCAGCAGCTTGGAGTGGCAGTACTATGGCTACACCTTC.

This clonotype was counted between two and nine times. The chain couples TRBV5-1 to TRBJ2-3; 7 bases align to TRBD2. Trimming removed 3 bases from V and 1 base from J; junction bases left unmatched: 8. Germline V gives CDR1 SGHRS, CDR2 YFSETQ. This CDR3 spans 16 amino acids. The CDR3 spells CASSYLAGAGTDTQYF. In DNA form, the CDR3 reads TGCGCCAGCAGCTATCTGGCGGGAGCGGGCACAGATACGCAGTATTTT.

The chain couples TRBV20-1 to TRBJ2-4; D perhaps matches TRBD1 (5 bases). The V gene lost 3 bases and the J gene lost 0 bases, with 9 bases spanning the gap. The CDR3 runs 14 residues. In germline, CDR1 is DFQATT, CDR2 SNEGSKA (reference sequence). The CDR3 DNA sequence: TGCAGTGCTAGTGACAGAGTAGCCAAAAACATTCAGTACTTC. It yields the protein CSASDRVAKNIQYF.

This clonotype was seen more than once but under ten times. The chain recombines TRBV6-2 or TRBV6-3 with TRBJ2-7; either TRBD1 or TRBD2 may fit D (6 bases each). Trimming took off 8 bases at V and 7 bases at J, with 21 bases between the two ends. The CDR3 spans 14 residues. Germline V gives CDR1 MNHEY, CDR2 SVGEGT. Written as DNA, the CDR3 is TGTGCCAGCGTCCGGGACGGCGGAGGGGGTGAGCAGTACTTC. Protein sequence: CASVRDGGGGEQYF.